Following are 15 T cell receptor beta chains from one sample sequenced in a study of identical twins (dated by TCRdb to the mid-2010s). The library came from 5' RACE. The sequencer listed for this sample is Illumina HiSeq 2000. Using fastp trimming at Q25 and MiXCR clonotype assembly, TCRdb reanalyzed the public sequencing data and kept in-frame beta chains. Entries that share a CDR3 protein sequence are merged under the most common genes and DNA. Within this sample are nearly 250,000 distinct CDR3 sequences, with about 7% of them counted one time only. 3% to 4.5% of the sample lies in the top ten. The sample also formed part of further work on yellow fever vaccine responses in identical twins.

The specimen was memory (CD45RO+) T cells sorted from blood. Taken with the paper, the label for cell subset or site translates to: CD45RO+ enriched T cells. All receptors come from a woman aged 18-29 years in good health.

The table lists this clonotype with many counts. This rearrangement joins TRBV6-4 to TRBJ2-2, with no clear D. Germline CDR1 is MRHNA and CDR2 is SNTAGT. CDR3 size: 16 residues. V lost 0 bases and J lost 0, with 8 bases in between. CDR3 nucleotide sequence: TGTGCCAGCAGTGACTCTGAGCAGTCGAACACCGGGGAGCTGTTTTTT. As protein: CASSDSEQSNTGELFF.

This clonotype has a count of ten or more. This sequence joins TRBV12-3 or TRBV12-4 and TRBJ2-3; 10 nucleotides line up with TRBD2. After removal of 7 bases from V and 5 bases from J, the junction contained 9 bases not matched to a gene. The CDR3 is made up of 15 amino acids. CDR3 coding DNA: TGTGCCAGCAATCTTAGCGGGGGGAATGGAGATACGCAGTATTTT. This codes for CASNLSGGNGDTQYF.

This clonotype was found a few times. The CDR3 reads CATRTGTGANVLTF. DNA of the CDR3: TGTGCCACCCGGACAGGGACTGGGGCCAACGTCCTGACTTTC. The J gene is TRBJ2-6, the V gene TRBV28; 8 bases fit TRBD1. The CDR3 consists of 14 residues. CDR1 is MDHEN and CDR2 is SYDVKM in the germline V gene. The V and J ends lost 10 bases and 2 bases, in that order; junction bases with no gene match: 4.

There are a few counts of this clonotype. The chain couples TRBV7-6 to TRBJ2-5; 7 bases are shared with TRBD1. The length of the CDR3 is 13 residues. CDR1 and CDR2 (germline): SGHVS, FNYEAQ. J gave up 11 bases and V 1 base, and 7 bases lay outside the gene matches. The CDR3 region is CASSLGVGDSQYF. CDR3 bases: TGTGCCAGCAGCTTAGGGGTAGGGGACAGTCAGTACTTC. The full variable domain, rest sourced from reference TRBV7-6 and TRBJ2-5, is GAGVSQSPRYKVTKRGQDVALRCDPISGHVSLYWYRQALGQGPEFLTYFNYEAQQDKSGLPNDRFSAERPEGSISTLTIQRTEQRDSAMYRCASSLGVGDSQYFGPGTRLLVL.

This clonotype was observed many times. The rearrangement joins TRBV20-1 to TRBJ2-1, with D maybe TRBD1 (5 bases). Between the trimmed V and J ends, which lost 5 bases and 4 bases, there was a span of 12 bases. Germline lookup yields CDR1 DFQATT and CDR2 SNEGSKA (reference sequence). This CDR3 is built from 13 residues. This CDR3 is CSAASRQYNEQFF. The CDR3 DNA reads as TGCAGTGCTGCCTCTCGACAGTACAATGAGCAGTTCTTC.

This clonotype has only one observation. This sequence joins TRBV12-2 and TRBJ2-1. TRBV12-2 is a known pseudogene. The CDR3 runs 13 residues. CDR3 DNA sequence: TGTGCAAGTCGCCCTAAAGAATACAATGAGCAGTTCTTC. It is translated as CASRPKEYNEQFF.

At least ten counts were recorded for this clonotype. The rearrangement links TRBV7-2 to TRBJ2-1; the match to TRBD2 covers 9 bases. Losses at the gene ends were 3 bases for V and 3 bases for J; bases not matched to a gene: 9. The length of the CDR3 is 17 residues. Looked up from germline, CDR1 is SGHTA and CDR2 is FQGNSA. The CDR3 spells CASSFHSGGANYNEQFF. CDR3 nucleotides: TGTGCCAGCAGCTTCCATAGCGGGGGAGCCAACTACAATGAGCAGTTCTTC.

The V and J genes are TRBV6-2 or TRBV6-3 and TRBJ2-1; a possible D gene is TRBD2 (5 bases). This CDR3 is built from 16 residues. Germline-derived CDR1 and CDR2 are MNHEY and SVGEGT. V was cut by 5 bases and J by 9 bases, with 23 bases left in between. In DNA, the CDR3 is TGTGCCAGCAGTGACATCGAGGGCCCGGGAAAGGGTGAGCAGTTCTTC. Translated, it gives CASSDIEGPGKGEQFF.

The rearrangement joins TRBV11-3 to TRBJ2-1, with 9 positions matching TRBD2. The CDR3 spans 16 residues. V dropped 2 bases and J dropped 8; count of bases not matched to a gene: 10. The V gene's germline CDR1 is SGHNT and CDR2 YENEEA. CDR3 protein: CASSLKGGRAIDEQFF. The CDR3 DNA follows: TGTGCCAGCAGCTTAAAGGGCGGGAGGGCTATCGATGAGCAGTTCTTC.

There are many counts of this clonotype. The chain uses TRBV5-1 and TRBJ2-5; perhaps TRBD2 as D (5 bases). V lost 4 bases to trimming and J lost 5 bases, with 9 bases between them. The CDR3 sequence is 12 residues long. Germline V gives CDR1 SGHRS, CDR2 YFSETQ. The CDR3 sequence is CASSRDRETQYF. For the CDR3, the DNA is TGCGCCAGCAGCCGGGATCGGGAGACCCAGTACTTC.

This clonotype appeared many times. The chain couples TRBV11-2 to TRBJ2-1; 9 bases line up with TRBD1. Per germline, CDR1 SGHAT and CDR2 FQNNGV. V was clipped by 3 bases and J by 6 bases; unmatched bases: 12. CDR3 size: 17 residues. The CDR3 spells CASSFQSWTGEINEQFF. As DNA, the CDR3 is TGTGCCAGCAGCTTCCAATCCTGGACAGGGGAGATCAATGAGCAGTTCTTC.

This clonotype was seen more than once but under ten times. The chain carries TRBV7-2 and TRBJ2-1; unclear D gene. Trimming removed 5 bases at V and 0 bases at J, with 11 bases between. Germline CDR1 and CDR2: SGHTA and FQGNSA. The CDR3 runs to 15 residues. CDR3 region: CASSPRRLSYNEQFF. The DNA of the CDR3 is TGTGCCAGCAGCCCCCGCCGCCTCTCCTACAATGAGCAGTTCTTC.

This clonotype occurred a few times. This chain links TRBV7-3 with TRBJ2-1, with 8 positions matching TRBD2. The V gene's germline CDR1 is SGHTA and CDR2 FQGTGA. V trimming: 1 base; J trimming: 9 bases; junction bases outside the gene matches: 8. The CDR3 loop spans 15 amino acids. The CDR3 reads CASSLNGRGNGEQFF. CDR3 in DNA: TGTGCCAGCAGCTTAAACGGGAGGGGGAATGGTGAGCAGTTCTTC.

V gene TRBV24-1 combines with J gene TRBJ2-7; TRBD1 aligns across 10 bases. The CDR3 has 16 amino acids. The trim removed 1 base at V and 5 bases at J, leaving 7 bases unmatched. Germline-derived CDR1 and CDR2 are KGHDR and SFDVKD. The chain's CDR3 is CATSDFGGQGVDEQYF. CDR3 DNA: TGTGCCACCAGTGATTTTGGCGGACAGGGGGTGGACGAGCAGTACTTC.

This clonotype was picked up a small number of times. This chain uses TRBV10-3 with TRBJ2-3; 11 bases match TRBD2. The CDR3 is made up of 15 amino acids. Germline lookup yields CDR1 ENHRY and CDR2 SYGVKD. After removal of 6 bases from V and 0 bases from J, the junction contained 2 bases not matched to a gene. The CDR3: CAIRGLAESTDTQYF. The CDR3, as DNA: TGTGCCATCAGGGGACTAGCGGAGAGCACAGATACGCAGTATTTT.